This TCR beta chain was captured in a study of neurological immune-mediated disorders. The CDR3 is made up of 19 amino acids. V lost 4 bases and J lost 2; bases outside the gene matches: 12. Germline V CDR1 and CDR2: MGHDK, SYGVNS. Input was about a million sorted T cells, either CD4+ or CD8+. This clonotype was picked up many times. Its antigen is still unknown. 5'RACE with 10-nucleotide random UMIs generated the cDNA. TCRdb processed the 5' RACE reads anew with MiXCR; each CDR3 protein has one entry. The sample includes approximately 38,000 distinct CDR3 sequences, 6.5% to 7.5% of them seen just once. Whole-study results and caveats: The expanded clones of different subjects shared no CDR3 amino acid sequences (suggesting private repertoires in all groups).

The clonotype originates from a middle-aged man in good health. The chain recombines TRBV25-1 with TRBJ2-3, with 13 nucleotides matching TRBD2. The sequencing input was CD4+ T cells from blood. For the CDR3, the DNA is TGTGCCAGCAGTGGCCGGACTAGCGGGAGCTTGGGGTACACAGATACGCAGTATTTT. It codes for CASSGRTSGSLGYTDTQYF.